The rows below give T cell receptor beta chains drawn from one sample of a study of beta chain features in type 1 diabetes. Sequencing was performed with immunoSEQ multiplex PCR; in TCRdb, only in-frame clones are kept and a portion is missing. The sample shows fewer than 400,000 clones, roughly 8.8% of them seen only once. The sample was central memory CD4+ T cells from blood. These receptors originate from a man aged 30-40 years with type 1 diabetes. Each CDR3 is given with its conserved first and last residue. Each record gives: J gene, V gene, D gene, clone size, CDR3 DNA, CDR3 protein. A D gene is named only where the DNA matches it firmly. The listing skips clone size in some rows; elsewhere it reads once, few, many or a size class.

>TRBJ2-2|TRBV5-1|.|many
TGCGCCAGCAGCTTGGGACTGTCATACGAGGGGAACACCGGGGAGCTGTTTTTT
CASSLGLSYEGNTGELFF
>TRBJ2-2|TRBV6-6|TRBD1|.
TGTGCCAGCCTCCCGGGACAGGGTACCGGGGAGCTGTTTTTT
CASLPGQGTGELFF
>TRBJ1-2|TRBV20-1|.|.
TGCAGTGCGGAGGACTATGGCTACACCTTC
CSAEDYGYTF
>TRBJ2-1|TRBV4-3|TRBD1|.
TGCGCCAGCAGCCCCGGACAGGGACACAATGAGCAGTTCTTC
CASSPGQGHNEQFF
>TRBJ1-5|TRBV5-1|TRBD1|.
TGCGCCAGCAGCTTGGGACAGGGAGGACAGCCCCAGCATTTT
CASSLGQGGQPQHF
>TRBJ2-5|TRBV6-5|.|many
TGTGCCAGCAGTAAACAAGAGACCCAGTACTTC
CASSKQETQYF
>TRBJ2-2|TRBV7-9|.|few
TGTGCCAGCAGCTTAGCGGGGCAGAACACCGGGGAGCTGTTTTTT
CASSLAGQNTGELFF
>TRBJ2-7|TRBV5-6|.|.
TGTGCCAGCAGCTTGTACAGCCCCTACGAGCAGTACTTC
CASSLYSPYEQYF
>TRBJ1-6|TRBV18|TRBD1|.
TGTGCCAGCTCCTCCCAGGACAGGGAAACCCTCCACTTT
CASSSQDRETLHF
>TRBJ2-4|TRBV19|TRBD1|.
TGTGCCAGTAGTATAGAAGGGGACAGGAACTTCTTTAACATTCAGTACTTC
CASSIEGDRNFFNIQYF
>TRBJ2-7|TRBV7-9|.|many
TGTGCCAGCAGCTTAGCCACCTCCTACGAGCAGTACTTC
CASSLATSYEQYF
>TRBJ1-2|TRBV5-1|.|few
TGCGCCAGCAGCTTTGAAGCAGGTGGCTACACCTTC
CASSFEAGGYTF
>TRBJ2-7|TRBV5-4|.|.
TGTGCCAGCAGCTCGGACAGTCGTGGCGAGCAGTACTTC
CASSSDSRGEQYF
>TRBJ2-3|TRBV30|.|few
TGTGCCTGGAGTGTACAGGGCACAGATACGCAGTATTTT
CAWSVQGTDTQYF
>TRBJ2-6|TRBV29-1|.|few
TGCAGCGTTGCGGTTTCTGGGGCCAACGTCCTGACTTTC
CSVAVSGANVLTF
>TRBJ1-5|TRBV27|.|.
TGTGCCAGCAGTTCGGGACGGTCGGGCCAGCCCCAGCATTTT
CASSSGRSGQPQHF
>TRBJ1-1|TRBV18|.|.
TGTGCCAGCTCACCACCTGAGGGAGCGAACACTGAAGCTTTCTTT
CASSPPEGANTEAFF
>TRBJ1-6|TRBV6-5|.|few
TGTGCCAGCAGCCGTTCCCAGGAGAATTCACCCCTCCACTTT
CASSRSQENSPLHF
>TRBJ2-3|TRBV21-1|.|.
TGTGCCAGCAGCAAACAGGGGGCGCAGGATACGCAGTATTTT
CASSKQGAQDTQYF
>TRBJ2-7|TRBV5-1|.|few
TGCGCCAGCAGCTGGGGGGCTTTATCCTACGAGCAGTACTTC
CASSWGALSYEQYF
>TRBJ1-2|TRBV28|TRBD1|few
TGTGCCAGCAGTTTAAGTAGGACAGGGGCCTCGAGCTACACCTTC
CASSLSRTGASSYTF
>TRBJ2-7|TRBV4-3|.|few
TGCGCCAGCAGCCAAGCCAGATACGAGCAGTACTTC
CASSQARYEQYF
>TRBJ1-1|TRBV9|.|few
TGTGCCAGCAGCGACAGCCATTCGGGGGCTTTCTTT
CASSDSHSGAFF
>TRBJ2-3|TRBV6-6|TRBD2|few
TGTGCCAGCAGAGATAGGCGGACTAGCGGGGGAGGTACGCAGTATTTT
CASRDRRTSGGGTQYF
>TRBJ1-1|TRBV19|.|few
TGTGCCAGTAGTATAGGAAATAATCTTAACACTGAAGCTTTCTTT
CASSIGNNLNTEAFF
>TRBJ2-7|TRBV14|TRBD2|few
TGTGCCAGCAGCCTGGGGGCTAGCGGGGGTTACGAGCAGTACTTC
CASSLGASGGYEQYF
>TRBJ1-4|TRBV27|TRBD1|many
TGTGCCAGCGCTGGAGGGACAGGGATAGAAAAACTGTTTTTT
CASAGGTGIEKLFF
>TRBJ2-1|TRBV7-9|TRBD1|few
TGTGCCAGCAGTACACCGGGACAGATCTACAATGAGCAGTTCTTC
CASSTPGQIYNEQFF
>TRBJ1-2|TRBV30|TRBD1|few
TGTGCCTGGAGAGGTCAGGGGGTAAACTATGGCTACACCTTC
CAWRGQGVNYGYTF
>TRBJ1-1|TRBV5-6|.|.
TGTGCCAGCAGCTTGTATCCTCCGGCTGAAGCTTTCTTT
CASSLYPPAEAFF
>TRBJ1-1|TRBV6-6|TRBD1|few
TGTGCCAGCAGCAACCCCGGGACAGGGAACACTGAAGCTTTCTTT
CASSNPGTGNTEAFF
>TRBJ1-1|TRBV7-9|.|few
TGTGCCAGCAGCTTAGCGGGATACACTGAAGCTTTCTTT
CASSLAGYTEAFF
>TRBJ2-1|TRBV9|TRBD1|.
TGTGCCAGCAGCGTACGGCCCTCCGGGACAGGGGATTTCGGGGAGCAGTTCTTC
CASSVRPSGTGDFGEQFF
>TRBJ2-1|TRBV7-2|.|few
TGTGCCAGCAGCTTGGACTCCTACTCTGCTGAGCAGTTCTTC
CASSLDSYSAEQFF
>TRBJ1-4|TRBV28|TRBD1|.
TGTGCCAGCAGTCCAGGGGGGACTAATGAAAAACTGTTTTTT
CASSPGGTNEKLFF
>TRBJ2-1|TRBV7-2|.|few
TGTGCCAGCAGCTTAGGTGCGGGGAGCAATGAGCAGTTCTTC
CASSLGAGSNEQFF
>TRBJ2-5|TRBV7-9|.|.
TGTGCCAGCAGCTTCAGGGTCCAAGAGACCCAGTACTTC
CASSFRVQETQYF
>TRBJ2-5|TRBV10-3|TRBD2|.
TGTGCCATCAGGGGTAGCGGGGGGCAAGAGACCCAGTACTTC
CAIRGSGGQETQYF
>TRBJ2-4|TRBV6-1|.|.
TGTGCCAGCAGTCCTACTCGGGTTGACATTCAGTACTTC
CASSPTRVDIQYF
>TRBJ2-1|TRBV29-1|TRBD2|few
TGCAGCGTTGTAATAGGCTCTAGCGGCTCCTACAATGAGCAGTTCTTC
CSVVIGSSGSYNEQFF
>TRBJ2-1|TRBV5-1|.|few
TGCGCCAGCAGCTTAGGGATAGATCCTTTATACAATGAGCAGTTCTTC
CASSLGIDPLYNEQFF
>TRBJ1-2|TRBV13|TRBD1|.
TGTGCCAGCAGCTCGATGAGGGGACAGGGTGGTGGCTACACCTTC
CASSSMRGQGGGYTF
>TRBJ1-5|TRBV28|.|many
TGTGCCAGCAGTTTAACGACGGTTTTCAATCAGCCCCAGCATTTT
CASSLTTVFNQPQHF
>TRBJ2-7|TRBV7-9|.|few
TGTGCCAGCAGCCCTCCTACGTCGGGTGGGGAGCAGTACTTC
CASSPPTSGGEQYF
>TRBJ2-4|TRBV19|TRBD1|few
TGTGCCAGTAGTCCCGGACGGACAGGGAGCAAAAACATTCAGTACTTC
CASSPGRTGSKNIQYF
>TRBJ2-3|TRBV30|.|.
TGTGCCTGGAGTGCGGCTAGCACAGATACGCAGTATTTT
CAWSAASTDTQYF
>TRBJ1-5|TRBV7-2|TRBD1|few
TGTGCCAGCAGCTTGACCGACAGGGGACGTCAGCCCCAGCATTTT
CASSLTDRGRQPQHF
>TRBJ2-7|TRBV28|.|.
TGTGCCAGCAGTCCTTTTCAGTACGAGCAGTACTTC
CASSPFQYEQYF
>TRBJ2-1|TRBV7-9|.|few
TGTGCCAGCAGCTTTCGAGACAGTAAGAATGAGCAGTTCTTC
CASSFRDSKNEQFF
>TRBJ1-1|TRBV7-9|TRBD1|.
TGTGCCAGCAACCGAGGACAGGGGCCGAACACTGAAGCTTTCTTT
CASNRGQGPNTEAFF
>TRBJ2-3|TRBV5-1|.|.
TGCGCCAGCAGCCGGGTCACAGATACGCAGTATTTT
CASSRVTDTQYF
>TRBJ1-4|TRBV5-4|.|few
TGTGCCAGCAGCCTCGGGGGGATCCAGGCGGCGGGCGAAAAACTGTTTTTT
CASSLGGIQAAGEKLFF
>TRBJ2-3|TRBV18|.|.
TGTGCCAGCTCACCGGGGGGGGCAGGCACAGATACGCAGTATTTT
CASSPGGAGTDTQYF
>TRBJ1-2|TRBV5-1|.|few
TGCGCCAGCAGCTTTCTCACCTCCCAAGGCGGCTACACCTTC
CASSFLTSQGGYTF
>TRBJ2-2|TRBV7-6|TRBD2|many
TGTGCCAGCAGCCTTGGACTAGCGGGGGGCGACACCGGGGAGCTGTTTTTT
CASSLGLAGGDTGELFF